This T cell receptor (beta chain) was captured in a study of cytomegalovirus exposure and HLA in healthy donors (dated 2017 in TCRdb). Concerning the study at large: In an earlier analysis of around 540 of the donors, around 290 Gb of sequence data and roughly 100 million unique TCR beta sequences from roughly 180 million T cells were reported. On average, 235,054 unique TCR beta nucleotide sequences were sequenced per donor among more than 350 genotyped donors of the cohort, with 15% to 20% of those sequences being non-productive. The later analysis used no new phenotypic data to find candidate immune exposures, relying instead on TCR beta sequences and their occurrence across donors. In addition to the first cohort of around 670 subjects, a separate validation cohort of approximately 130 different subjects was used. The study used immunosequencing to profile the T cell repertoires of approximately 650 subjects and linked those repertoires to cytomegalovirus serostatus. Approximately 300 gigabases of sequencing data and around 85 million unique TCR sequences made up an early release that covered approximately 620 HLA-typed donors. About five DR-DQ haplotypes were treated as single units for association and clustering because of strong linkage in the cohort. Alongside the repertoire data, information on donor age, sex, ethnicity and CMV serostatus was compiled. The aim of the study was to test whether cataloging public T cell receptors could identify signatures of past pathogen exposure. The study combined high-throughput TCR immunosequencing, statistical association of individual TCRs with disease status, and machine learning to predict cytomegalovirus infection status. Every repertoire in the discovery cohort had been generated on one and the same sequencing platform. A later genetic analysis used genome-wide SNP genotypes for about 55% of the 666 donors, treating that subset as a discovery cohort. Of the roughly 400 genotyped donors, 65% to 90% fell in the genetic ancestry cluster associated with self-reported Caucasian donors. An earlier analysis of 587 of the donors used high-throughput TCR beta sequencing to judge whether each TCR beta V gene segment behaved as functional or pseudogenic. The number of typed donors differed by locus: about 620-640 for A, B, C, DRB1 and DQB1; 500 to 550 for DQA1; 606 for DPA1; and approximately 450 for DPB1. Both class I and class II loci were covered by HLA typing, at four-digit resolution. In a later analysis, previously published TCR beta repertoires from 550 to 750 donors were re-analyzed and high-resolution HLA genotyping was added so that TCR occurrence patterns could be studied.

The cohort comprised several hundred healthy bone marrow donors. At the time of sampling, every cohort member was nominally healthy, though immune exposures that went unrecorded were likely present. The donor tested CMV seropositive, placing the donor among the roughly 270 seropositive members of the cohort. Every donor gave a peripheral blood sample, and the peripheral blood mononuclear cells from that sample were used for TCR beta sequencing. Genomic DNA extraction from the blood cell samples was performed with the Qiagen DNeasy Blood Extraction Kit. The method behind the library was the immunoSEQ multiplex PCR assay. The multiplex PCR relied on a mix of 60 forward primers for TCR Vbeta segments and 13 reverse primers for TCR Jbeta segments. The CDR3 region of rearranged TCR beta genes was amplified from genomic DNA by a multiplex PCR assay. The Illumina HiSeq System was used to sequence the amplified TCR beta libraries as 87-base-pair reads. In the source study's methods: A later analysis tallied roughly 78 million unique TCR beta chains across the 550 to 850 repertoires, and approximately 12 million of those chains were shared by two or more donors. Raw reads were error-corrected and collapsed into unique sequences by a nearest-neighbor algorithm in which closely related sequences were merged to remove PCR and sequencing errors. To assign V, D and J gene segments, CDR3 sequences were aligned to IMGT reference sequences. For a sequence to be retained, a match of at least six nucleotides was required to both a V gene segment and a J gene segment. Rearrangements were called productive when the CDR3 lacked stop codons and stayed in frame with V and J; all others were non-productive. CDR3 was defined by IMGT convention, running from the second conserved V-encoded cysteine to the conserved J-encoded phenylalanine. The earlier analysis of about 560 of the donors excluded any sequence lacking an unambiguous match to a single V gene segment. An earlier analysis of over 450 of the donors classified V segments as functional when productive rearrangements were above 56.7% and as segregating when the standard deviation between donors was above 5%. A statistical classification framework was developed to diagnose cytomegalovirus status using the catalog of TCR beta chain sequences. A later analysis assigned V and J genes by comparing TCR nucleotide sequences with IMGT/GENE-DB human TR gene sequences. In a later analysis, CDR3 sequences and most-parsimonious VDJ recombination scenarios were assigned using the TCRdist pipeline. In a later analysis, each TCR beta chain was defined by its CDR3 amino acid sequence together with its V-gene family, and reads without a unique V-gene family were excluded. As a way to deal with suspected cross-contamination and a sequencing artifact, a later analysis dropped hundreds of nucleotide sequences that were highly shared and had low generation probability. A later analysis calculated a clonal expansion index for each public chain from normalized within-repertoire ranks of inferred template counts. Generation probabilities in a later analysis came from a VDJ recombination model fitted to out-of-frame rearrangements, and those results were checked against IGoR. In a later analysis, hypergeometric tests were used to score TCR-TCR, TCR-HLA and TCR-CMV co-occurrence, with a repertoire-size bias correction applied to TCR pairs. In a later analysis, false discovery rates were estimated by permuting HLA or CMV assignments 20 times. In a later analysis, co-occurring TCRs were grouped using DBSCAN, and TCRdist sequence similarity was added for clustering within HLA-allele-positive subsets. For co-occurrence clustering, repertoires with fewer than 30,000 or more than 120,000 public chains were excluded, along with about five repertoires with anomalous nucleotide sharing. The immuneACCESS repertoire file appears here via TCRdb, limited to in-frame rearrangements. These files lack a portion of the clones; in checked studies, under half of the deficit traces to unresolved V genes, and the cause of the others is not known. V, J and clone size derive from that table, while D and trimming were established from the DNA sequence. Recorded for this sample are about 110,000 clones; around three quarters of them occurred a single time. Of the sample, roughly 4.9% is held by the ten largest clones.

Turning to this clone: Which antigen it targets is not known. No per-base quality is available; no much larger clone lies one base away.

The paper as a whole reports these results and caveats: The classifier was reported to diagnose cytomegalovirus status with high specificity and sensitivity in both the original and validation cohorts. In a later genetic analysis, fewer N-insertions in productive TCRs were reported among donors in an Asian-associated ancestry cluster than the roughly 700-donor mean. The sequencing pipeline was judged likely to have produced a cluster of highly shared sequence variants as a technical artifact. A few of the identified cytomegalovirus-associated TCR beta chains were confirmed in vitro to be specific for cytomegalovirus antigens. Broadly in line with IMGT annotations, most TCR beta V segments showed up in productive rearrangements about 87% or about 30% of the time in an earlier analysis of 587 of the donors. While some public TCRs were present in many individuals, most TCR sequences turned up only very rarely across donors. The cohort was sequenced for TCR beta chains only, and without alpha or paired-chain data the features that could be detected were limited. Several of the top co-occurrence clusters appeared to be linked to parvovirus B19, influenza, CMV and Epstein-Barr virus, according to a later analysis. Roughly uniform sequencing depth across donors was assumed in presence/absence analyses, although this assumption may not hold. The study listed 164 TCR beta chains as associated with cytomegalovirus. Correlated functional status among segregating V segments might be attributable to linkage disequilibrium, but an unknown experimental factor could not be ruled out. The authors suggested that the approach could potentially be generalized to other disease states and immunological phenotypes. Some 15 rarely observed V segments, including chromosome 9 orphons, were excluded from the earlier analysis of just under 600 of the donors because counts were too low. Most CMV-associated TCR beta chains appeared to be HLA-restricted in a later analysis, and the HLA associations seemed to be driven largely by CMV exposure. In a later analysis, around 17,000 TCR beta sequences were associated with specific HLA alleles at a false discovery rate of 0.05. When HLA alleles, especially DR and DQ, strongly co-occurred, TCR associations were difficult to assign to individual alleles. A further reported finding was that TCR beta sequences accurately predicted the HLA-A and HLA-B alleles for most subjects in the first cohort. For the cohort, immune exposure information was limited to CMV serostatus. According to a later analysis, TCR association rates differed among HLA loci, with DRB1 alleles showing the most associated TCRs and HLA-C alleles showing the fewest. In a later analysis, HLA-associated TCR beta chains were found to be more clonally expanded and to have lower generation probabilities than equally common non-associated chains. Because HLA typing was missing for some donors at each locus, association tests included only the typed subset. An association between a missense DCLRE1C variant and V-gene and J-gene trimming of TCR beta chains was found in a later genetic analysis and replicated in an independent cohort.

The clonotype was recovered from a female donor in good health and CMV-seropositive. Sequenced: PBMCs.

The CDR3 region reads CASSYGQDGYTF. The nucleotide sequence is given as TGCGCCAGCAGCTATGGACAGGATGGCTACACCTTC. The chain is assembled from TRBV5-1 and TRBJ1-2; 7 middle bases align to TRBD1. The CDR3 numbers 12 residues from cysteine through phenylalanine. Only the CDR3 part of the read is kept: 36 bases, read in frame from the first base. In the germline V gene, CDR1 corresponds to SGHRS and CDR2 to YFSETQ. The germline V and J ends show losses of 3 bases and 6 bases respectively, and no gene match explains 2 bases of the junction.